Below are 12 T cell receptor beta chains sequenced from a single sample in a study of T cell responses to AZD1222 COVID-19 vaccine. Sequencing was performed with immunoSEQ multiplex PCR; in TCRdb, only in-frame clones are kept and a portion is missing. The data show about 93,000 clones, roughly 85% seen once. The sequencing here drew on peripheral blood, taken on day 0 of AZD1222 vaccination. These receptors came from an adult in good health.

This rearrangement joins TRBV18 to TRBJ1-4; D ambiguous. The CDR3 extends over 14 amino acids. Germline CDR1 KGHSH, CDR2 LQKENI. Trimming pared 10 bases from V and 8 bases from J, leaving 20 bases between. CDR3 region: CATNSGGREEKLFF. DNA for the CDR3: TGTGCCACCAATTCGGGTGGCCGGGAGGAAAAACTGTTTTTT.

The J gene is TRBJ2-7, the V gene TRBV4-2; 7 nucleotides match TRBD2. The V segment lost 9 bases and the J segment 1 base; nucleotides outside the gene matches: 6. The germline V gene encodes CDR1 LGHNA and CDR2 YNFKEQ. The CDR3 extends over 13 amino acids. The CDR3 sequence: CASREAGSYEQYF. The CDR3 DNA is TGTGCCAGTCGGGAGGCCGGGTCCTACGAGCAGTACTTC.

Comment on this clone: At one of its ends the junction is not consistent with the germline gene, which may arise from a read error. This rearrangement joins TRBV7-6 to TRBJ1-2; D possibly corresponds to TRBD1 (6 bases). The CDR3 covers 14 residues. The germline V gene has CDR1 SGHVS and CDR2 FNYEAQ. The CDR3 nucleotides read TGTGCCAGCAGCTTAGATGGGGGGGCTAGGCTTCTGAAATTC. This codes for CASSLDGGARLLKF.

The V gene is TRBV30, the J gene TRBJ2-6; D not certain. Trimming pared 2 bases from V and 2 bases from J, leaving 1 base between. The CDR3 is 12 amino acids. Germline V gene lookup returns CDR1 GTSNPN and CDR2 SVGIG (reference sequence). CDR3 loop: CAWSPGANVLTF. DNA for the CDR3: TGTGCCTGGAGTCCTGGGGCCAACGTCCTGACTTTC.

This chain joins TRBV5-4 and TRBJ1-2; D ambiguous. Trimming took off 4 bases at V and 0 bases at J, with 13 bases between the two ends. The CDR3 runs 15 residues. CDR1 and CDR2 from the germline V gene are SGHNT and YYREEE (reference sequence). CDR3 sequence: CASSPGSRPNYGYTF. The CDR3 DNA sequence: TGTGCCAGCAGCCCTGGCTCTAGACCTAACTATGGCTACACCTTC.

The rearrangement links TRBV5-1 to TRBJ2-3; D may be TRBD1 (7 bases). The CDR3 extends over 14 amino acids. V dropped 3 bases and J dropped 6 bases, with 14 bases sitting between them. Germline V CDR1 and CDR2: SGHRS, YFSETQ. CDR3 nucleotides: TGCGCCAGCAGCTCAGGGGGGTCCCGCGATACGCAGTATTTT. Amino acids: CASSSGGSRDTQYF.

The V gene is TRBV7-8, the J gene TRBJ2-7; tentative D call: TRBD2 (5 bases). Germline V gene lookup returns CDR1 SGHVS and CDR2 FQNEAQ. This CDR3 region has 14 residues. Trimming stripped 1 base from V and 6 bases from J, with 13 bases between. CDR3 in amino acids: CASSLEGGLGEQYF. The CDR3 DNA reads TGTGCCAGCAGCTTAGAAGGAGGATTGGGCGAGCAGTACTTC.

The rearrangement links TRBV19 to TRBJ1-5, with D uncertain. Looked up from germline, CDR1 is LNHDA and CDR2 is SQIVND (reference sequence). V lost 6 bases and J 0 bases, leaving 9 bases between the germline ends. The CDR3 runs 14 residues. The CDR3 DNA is TGTGCCAGTAGGTCCCAGACTAGCAATCAGCCCCAGCATTTT. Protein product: CASRSQTSNQPQHF.

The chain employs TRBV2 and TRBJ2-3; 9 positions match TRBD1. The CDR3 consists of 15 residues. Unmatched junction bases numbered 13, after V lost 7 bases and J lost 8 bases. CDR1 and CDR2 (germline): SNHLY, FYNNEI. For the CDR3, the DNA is TGTGCCAGCATGTCCGGGACAGGGACTTCGGGTACGCAGTATTTT. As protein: CASMSGTGTSGTQYF. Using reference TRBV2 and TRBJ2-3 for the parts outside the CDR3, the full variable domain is EPEVTQTPSHQVTQMGQEVILRCVPISNHLYFYWYRQILGQKVEFLVSFYNNEISEKSEIFDDQFSVERPDGSNFTLKIRSTKLEDSAMYFCASMSGTGTSGTQYFGPGTRLTVL.

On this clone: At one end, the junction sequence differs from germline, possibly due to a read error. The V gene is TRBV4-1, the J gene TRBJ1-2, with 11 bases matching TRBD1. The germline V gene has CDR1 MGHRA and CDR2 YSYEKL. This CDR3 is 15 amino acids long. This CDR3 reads CASTQSPGTGGGYTF. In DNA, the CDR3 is TGCGCCAGCACCCAATCCCCCGGGACAGGGGGTGGCTACACCTTC.

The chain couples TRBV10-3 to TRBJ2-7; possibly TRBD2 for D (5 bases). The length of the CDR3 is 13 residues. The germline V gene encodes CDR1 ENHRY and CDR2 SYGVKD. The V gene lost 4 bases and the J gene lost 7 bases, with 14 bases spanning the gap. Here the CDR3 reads CAISVEGVGEQYF. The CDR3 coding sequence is TGTGCCATCAGTGTTGAGGGAGTGGGGGAGCAGTACTTC.

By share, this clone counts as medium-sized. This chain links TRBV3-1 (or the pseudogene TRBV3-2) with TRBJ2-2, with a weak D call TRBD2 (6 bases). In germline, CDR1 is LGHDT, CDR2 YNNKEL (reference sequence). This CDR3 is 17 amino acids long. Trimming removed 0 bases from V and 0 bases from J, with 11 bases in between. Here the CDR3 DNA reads TGTGCCAGCAGCCAAGAAAAGGCTAGCGCGAACACCGGGGAGCTGTTTTTT. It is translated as CASSQEKASANTGELFF.